The clone carrying this TCR beta chain was seen ten or more times. Antigen specificity is unknown. The entry originates in a study of early T cells in non-severe SARS-CoV-2 infection. At the level of the study: Investigators sequenced bulk RNA drawn from unsorted whole blood, and chains remained unpaired.

Individual cDNA molecules received unique molecular identifiers. TCRdb called the 5' RACE reads again in MiXCR, with one record for every CDR3 protein. The repertoire holds about 70,000 distinct CDR3 sequences, under 15% seen once, with around 1.3% in the top ten. Overall study results and limits: Anti-spike CD8 responses were favored in VDJdb matching, and private and CD4 specificities were missed.

This CDR3 has 17 amino acids. V shed 0 bases and J 2 bases; nucleotides not matched to a gene: 7. Germline V lookup: CDR1 LNHNV, CDR2 YYDKDF (reference sequence). The clonotype originates from an adult who was a healthcare worker with PCR-confirmed SARS-CoV-2 infection or an uninfected control (not recorded which). The chain is built from TRBV15 and TRBJ1-2; 9 bases align to TRBD1. Input material: whole blood. CDR3 nucleotide sequence: TGTGCCACCAGCAGAGATCCCGCCACAGGGGGCAACTATGGCTACACCTTC. This translates into CATSRDPATGGNYGYTF. The whole variable domain, filled in from reference TRBV15 and TRBJ1-2, reads DAMVIQNPRYQVTQFGKPVTLSCSQTLNHNVMYWYQQKSSQAPKLLFHYYDKDFNNEADTPDNFQSRRPNTSFCFLDIRSPGLGDTAMYLCATSRDPATGGNYGYTFGSGTRLTVV.